One and the same sample provided the 29 T cell receptor beta chains below, sequenced in a study of blood T cell repertoires in COVID-19. The protocol was immunoSEQ multiplex PCR, while the TCRdb copy is restricted to in-frame clones and leaves out a portion. Here the sample spans about 81,000 clones, about 80% being singletons. The sequencing sample was made of peripheral blood. The receptors were gathered from a human donor in a cohort sampled during active COVID-19.

The rearrangement links TRBV7-9 to TRBJ1-4; tentatively, D is TRBD1 (6 bases). This CDR3 comprises 16 residues. The germline CDR1 and CDR2 sequences are SEHNR and FQNEAQ (reference sequence). V dropped 5 bases and J dropped 3 bases, with 16 bases sitting between them. The CDR3 is CASSMGGHAANEKLFF. CDR3 nucleotides: TGTGCCAGCAGCATGGGGGGGCACGCAGCTAATGAAAAACTGTTTTTT.

This rearrangement joins TRBV5-1 to TRBJ2-2, with D possibly matching TRBD1 (5 bases). The ends were cut back, 2 bases at V and 4 bases at J, with 12 bases in the middle. The V gene's germline CDR1 is SGHRS and CDR2 YFSETQ. CDR3 size: 15 residues. CDR3 DNA sequence: TGCGCCAGCAGCTTTGCAGGGTGGGGCACCGGGGAGCTGTTTTTT. Its protein product is CASSFAGWGTGELFF.

Here the CDR3 reads CASSFGGMDAYGYTF. CDR3 nucleotides: TGCGCCAGCAGCTTCGGAGGGATGGACGCCTATGGCTACACCTTC. The chain carries TRBV5-1 and TRBJ1-2; no definite D call. In germline, CDR1 is SGHRS, CDR2 YFSETQ. This CDR3 has 15 residues. V was trimmed by 2 bases and J by 4 bases, leaving 15 bases between them.

The chain carries TRBV24-1 and TRBJ2-5; 9 nucleotides agree with TRBD1. CDR1 and CDR2 (germline): KGHDR, SFDVKD. The CDR3 spans 15 residues. Trimming at V came to 7 bases and at J to 5 bases, leaving 10 bases not matched to a gene. DNA of the CDR3: TGTGCCACCAGCAAAGGACAGGGGAGTTGGGAGACCCAGTACTTC. Residues: CATSKGQGSWETQYF.

For the CDR3, the DNA is TGTGCCAGCAGTCAACAACAGGGGCTAACCTACGAGCAGTACTTC. It is translated as CASSQQQGLTYEQYF. The J gene is TRBJ2-7, the V gene TRBV28; 7 positions agree with TRBD1. The CDR3 runs to 15 residues. Germline V CDR1 and CDR2: MDHEN, SYDVKM. V gave up 5 bases and J gave up 2 bases; unmatched junction bases: 9.

The chain has TRBV6-1 and TRBJ2-7; 7 bases map to TRBD2. The CDR3 extends over 17 amino acids. The V segment lost 0 bases and the J segment 4 bases; nucleotides outside the gene matches: 12. The V gene's germline CDR1 is MNHNS and CDR2 SASEGT. As DNA, the CDR3 is TGTGCCAGCAGTGAAGCCCCAGGGAGGGGTCTATTGTACGAGCAGTACTTC. Its translation: CASSEAPGRGLLYEQYF.

The chain carries TRBV5-4 and TRBJ1-2, with D tentatively TRBD1 (5 bases). The CDR3 has 13 amino acids. V was cut by 1 base and J by 4 bases, with 8 bases left in between. Germline CDR1 is SGHNT and CDR2 is YYREEE (reference sequence). The CDR3 DNA is TGTGCCAGCAGCTTGTTAGGGGTCTATGGCTACACCTTC. Translating gives CASSLLGVYGYTF.

This chain links TRBV18 with TRBJ2-7; no definite D call. The ends were cut back, 3 bases at V and 2 bases at J, with 8 bases in the middle. Germline V gene sequence: CDR1 KGHSH, CDR2 LQKENI. CDR3 size: 13 residues. The CDR3, as DNA: TGTGCCAGCTCACCGGTAGAGACCTACGAGCAGTACTTC. Its translation is CASSPVETYEQYF.

The V call is TRBV4-1, the J call TRBJ2-2; D possibly corresponds to TRBD1 (5 bases). V was trimmed by 5 bases and J by 4 bases, leaving 23 bases between them. From germline, CDR1 is MGHRA and CDR2 YSYEKL. This CDR3 has 18 amino acids. The CDR3 DNA follows: TGCGCCAGCAGCTCTACTAAGGGGCCGACTTTGCGCACCGGGGAGCTGTTTTTT. Protein product: CASSSTKGPTLRTGELFF.

This chain uses TRBV7-8 with TRBJ2-7; 9 nucleotides agree with TRBD1. Germline V gene lookup returns CDR1 SGHVS and CDR2 FQNEAQ. V shed 6 bases and J 4 bases; nucleotides not matched to a gene: 7. CDR3 length: 14 amino acids. DNA of the CDR3: TGTGCCAGCAGATCTAGGACAGGGGCTTACGAGCAGTACTTC. Amino acids: CASRSRTGAYEQYF.

The chain is built from TRBV5-1 and TRBJ2-3; D may be TRBD2 (7 bases). The CDR3 runs 15 residues. Germline-derived CDR1 and CDR2 are SGHRS and YFSETQ. The germline V and J ends were trimmed by 1 base and 6 bases, with 15 bases remaining between them. As DNA, the CDR3 is TGCGCCAGCAGCTTGTCGGGGGGCTGGTATGATACGCAGTATTTT. Translating it yields CASSLSGGWYDTQYF.

This clone was recorded many times. The V gene is TRBV12-5, the J gene TRBJ1-2; 8 bases are shared with TRBD1. J was trimmed by 6 bases and V by 6 bases; bases with no gene match: 6. Germline V gene lookup returns CDR1 LGHNT and CDR2 FRNRAP. CDR3 length equals 13 residues. The CDR3 protein is CASGPPGGNGYTF. The CDR3 DNA reads TGTGCTAGTGGCCCGCCAGGGGGCAATGGCTACACCTTC.

The chain combines TRBV15 with TRBJ2-5, with a weak D call TRBD2 (8 bases). Trimming removed 7 bases at V and 4 bases at J, with 25 bases between. CDR3 length equals 17 residues. Germline V gives CDR1 LNHNV, CDR2 YYDKDF (reference sequence). CDR3: CATNSGGTVRIGETQYF. As DNA, the CDR3 is TGTGCCACCAACTCGGGGGGGACAGTTCGGATAGGAGAGACCCAGTACTTC.

The CDR3 sequence: CATETGDTQSRKEQPQHF. CDR3 in DNA: TGTGCCACCGAGACAGGGGATACCCAATCCCGAAAGGAGCAGCCCCAGCATTTT. The V and J genes are TRBV6-7 and TRBJ1-5, with 8 bases that match TRBD1. TRBV6-7 is filed as an ORF, its function uncertain. V lost 10 bases, J lost 7 bases, and 24 bases stayed unmatched. The CDR3 spans 18 residues.

This sequence joins TRBV9 and TRBJ2-1; TRBD2 matches 8 bases. There are 15 residues in the CDR3. Germline V gene data show CDR1 as SGDLS and CDR2 as YYNGEE. The trim removed 1 base at V and 0 bases at J, leaving 0 bases unmatched. CDR3 loop: CASSVTSGSYNEQFF. The CDR3 DNA reads as TGTGCCAGCAGCGTAACTAGCGGCTCCTACAATGAGCAGTTCTTC.

The rearrangement joins TRBV13 to TRBJ2-2; TRBD2 is a possible D gene (6 bases). Germline-derived CDR1 and CDR2 are PRHDT and FYEKMQ (reference sequence). There are 19 residues in the CDR3. V lost 5 bases to trimming and J lost 0 bases, with 22 bases between them. CDR3 DNA sequence: TGTGCCAGCAGCCAGGTCGGGGGTCGCGCCTCTTCGAACACCGGGGAGCTGTTTTTT. This codes for CASSQVGGRASSNTGELFF.

This chain joins TRBV9 and TRBJ2-3; D is perhaps TRBD2 (5 bases). The V end was cut by 4 bases, the J end by 6 bases, with 21 bases between. The CDR3 runs 16 residues. The germline CDR1 and CDR2 sequences are SGDLS and YYNGEE. The CDR3 protein is CASSPSVRAMGDTQYF. CDR3 sequence (DNA): TGTGCCAGCAGCCCCTCAGTGAGGGCAATGGGGGATACGCAGTATTTT.

The chain couples TRBV7-9 to TRBJ1-2; TRBD1 aligns across 10 bases. Germline CDR1 SEHNR, CDR2 FQNEAQ (reference sequence). J lost 2 bases, V lost 6 bases, and 0 bases had no gene match. The CDR3 contains 13 residues. CDR3 sequence reads: CASRDRGNYGYTF. CDR3 nucleotides: TGTGCCAGCAGGGACAGGGGGAACTATGGCTACACCTTC.

This clone appeared a few times. The chain has TRBV4-1 and TRBJ1-5; D possibly corresponds to TRBD1 (6 bases). Per germline, CDR1 MGHRA and CDR2 YSYEKL. The CDR3 is 14 amino acids. The germline V and J ends were trimmed by 7 bases and 7 bases, with 17 bases remaining between them. The CDR3: CASTSTGSGQPQHF. The CDR3 DNA reads as TGCGCCAGCACTTCAACAGGGTCCGGGCAGCCCCAGCATTTT.

The V and J genes are TRBV11-2 and TRBJ2-2; 7 nucleotides line up with TRBD1. Trimming cost V 0 bases and J 8 bases; bases outside gene matches: 12. Per the germline V gene, CDR1 is SGHAT and CDR2 is FQNNGV. The CDR3 sequence is 17 residues long. CDR3 nucleotide sequence: TGTGCCAGCAGCTTAGATCTCGGCCGACAGGGCCGGGGGGAGCTGTTTTTT. It yields the protein CASSLDLGRQGRGELFF.

The rearrangement uses TRBV20-1 and TRBJ1-2, with D possibly being TRBD1 (6 bases). The CDR3 is 13 residues long. Germline CDR1 reads DFQATT; CDR2 reads SNEGSKA (reference sequence). Between the trimmed V and J ends, which lost 3 bases and 4 bases, there was a span of 12 bases. CDR3 in amino acids: CSASGGGGYGYTF. In nucleotides, the CDR3 is TGCAGTGCTAGTGGCGGGGGCGGCTATGGCTACACCTTC.

The V and J genes are TRBV5-1 and TRBJ2-1, with 9 bases lining up with TRBD2. The J segment lost 1 base and the V segment lost 5 bases, leaving 4 bases of the junction unmatched. The CDR3 is 15 amino acids. Per germline, CDR1 SGHRS and CDR2 YFSETQ. The CDR3 protein is CASSQAGGSYNEQFF. In nucleotides, the CDR3 is TGCGCCAGCAGTCAAGCGGGGGGTTCCTACAATGAGCAGTTCTTC.

V gene TRBV5-1 combines with J gene TRBJ2-3; TRBD2 might be the D (6 bases). Trimming left V 1 base short and J 5 bases short, with 14 bases between. Germline V CDR1 and CDR2: SGHRS, YFSETQ. The CDR3 totals 15 residues. CDR3 nucleotide sequence: TGCGCCAGCAGCTTGAGAGCGGGCGCTGAAGATACGCAGTATTTT. Translating gives CASSLRAGAEDTQYF.

A few counts support this clone. V is TRBV5-1 and J is TRBJ1-1; 7 nucleotides agree with TRBD1. Germline-derived CDR1 and CDR2 are SGHRS and YFSETQ. V trimming: 4 bases; J trimming: 7 bases; junction bases outside the gene matches: 4. The CDR3 covers 12 residues. The CDR3 protein is CASSEHRGEAFF. The CDR3 region has the DNA TGCGCCAGCAGCGAACACAGGGGTGAAGCTTTCTTT.

The genes are TRBV19 and TRBJ2-3; D might be TRBD2 (6 bases). This CDR3 contains 17 residues. V lost 6 bases, J lost 3 bases, and 22 bases lay in between. The V gene's germline CDR1 is LNHDA and CDR2 SQIVND (reference sequence). CDR3 nucleotide sequence: TGTGCCAGTAGCGATTTGCGGGGCCTCGGGGGAACAGATACGCAGTATTTT. This gives the protein CASSDLRGLGGTDTQYF.

The chain is built from TRBV2 and TRBJ2-7; a weak D match, TRBD2 (6 bases). The CDR3 consists of 19 residues. V lost 8 bases to trimming and J lost 4 bases, with 33 bases between them. Germline CDR1 reads SNHLY; CDR2 reads FYNNEI. CDR3 DNA sequence: TGTGCCAGCCCGTGGTCGGTTTTTAGCGGAAACTCAAACTCTTACGAGCAGTACTTC. This encodes CASPWSVFSGNSNSYEQYF.

This chain uses TRBV7-3 with TRBJ1-1; no reliable D call. Trimming pared 2 bases from V and 6 bases from J, leaving 16 bases between. The CDR3 runs to 15 residues. CDR1 is SGHTA, CDR2 FQGTGA, per germline. Here the CDR3 reads CASSLLPGFPAEAFF. DNA for the CDR3: TGTGCCAGCAGCTTACTTCCGGGTTTCCCTGCTGAAGCTTTCTTT.

This clone was observed a handful of times. Other DNA sequences in the sample encode the same CDR3. The chain has TRBV10-1 and TRBJ1-2; possibly TRBD1 for D (6 bases). The CDR3 length is 13 residues. Germline V gene sequence: CDR1 WNHNN, CDR2 SYGVQD (reference sequence). Trimming left V 3 bases short and J 4 bases short, with 9 bases between. The CDR3 nucleotides are TGCGCCAGCAGTGAAGGGGGAAGCTATGGCTACACCTTC. Translating gives CASSEGGSYGYTF.

This sequence joins TRBV29-1 and TRBJ1-2; 7 bases map to TRBD1. V was clipped by 6 bases and J by 7 bases; unmatched bases: 8. Per the germline V gene, CDR1 is SQVTM and CDR2 is ANQGSEA. This CDR3 region has 12 residues. In nucleotides, the CDR3 is TGCAGCGTAAGAGACAGGGTTGGTGGCTACACCTTC. Translation: CSVRDRVGGYTF.